Sequencing of this TCR beta chain was carried out in a study of blood T cell repertoires in COVID-19. At the level of the study: Samples of COVID-19 (acute and convalescent) were obtained from the United States, Italy and Spain. In each case, the material was cDNA or gDNA derived from T cells, B-cell-depleted T cells, or PBMCs.

Per the study methods: Counts of nucleated cells, estimated from reference gene primer amplification, were obtained. Some clones are missing from TCRdb's copy, which holds only in-frame ones; the method was immunoSEQ multiplex PCR. V and J calls and clone size follow that table, whereas D and trimming were derived from the DNA. The sample gives about 250,000 clones, roughly 86% of which show up once; 0.8% is in the top ten. The CDR3 runs 14 residues. Trimming took 4 bases from V and 16 from J, leaving 20 bases between them. CDR1 and CDR2 from the germline V gene are MNHEY and SVGAGI. The chain combines TRBV6-5 with TRBJ1-6; a weak D match, TRBD1 (5 bases). Sequences were obtained from peripheral blood. The clonotype originates from a woman in her 30s with acute or convalescent COVID-19. In DNA form, the CDR3 reads TGTGCCAGCAGTTCGGACACCGTCCTAAGTTCACTCCACTTT. Amino acids: CASSSDTVLSSLHF.